The TCR beta chain under discussion was sequenced for a study of blood T cell repertoires in COVID-19. Across the study: Spain, Italy and the United States supplied samples that represented acute and convalescent COVID-19. T cells, B-cell-depleted T cells, or PBMCs supplied cDNA or gDNA.

In germline, CDR1 is LGHDT, CDR2 YNNKEL (reference sequence). This CDR3 has 14 residues. V dropped 1 base and J dropped 0 bases, with 5 bases sitting between them. Profiling relied on immunoSEQ multiplex PCR, and the TCRdb table lists in-frame clones only, not all of them. There are around 200,000 clones in the sample; around 86% occur only once, and approximately 6.1% lies in the top ten. Sequenced input: peripheral blood. The sequence was obtained from a woman aged 40 to 50 with acute or convalescent COVID-19. The V and J genes are TRBV3-1 (or the pseudogene TRBV3-2) and TRBJ2-3; weak D call: TRBD2 (5 bases). CDR3 sequence (DNA): TGTGCCAGCAGCCAAGGCGGGAGCACAGATACGCAGTATTTT. Amino acid sequence: CASSQGGSTDTQYF.